The 19 T cell receptor beta chains below all came from one sample that was sequenced in a study of T-cell memory formation after mild COVID-19. A single record per CDR3 protein comes from TCRdb applying MiXCR to the 5' RACE reads. Among about 400,000 distinct CDR3 sequences listed, approximately 16% were seen once. Sequencing was carried out using PBMCs or a T cell subset sorted from them (not recorded which). The receptor source for this set is a man between 18 and 35 years old who had mild COVID-19 (a few samples of this study predate the infection). Cell type and time point are not known.

There are a few counts of this clonotype. The chain combines TRBV7-3 with TRBJ2-5; a possible D gene is TRBD1 (5 bases). Trimming took off 2 bases at V and 3 bases at J, with 7 bases between the two ends. The CDR3 covers 13 residues. Germline assignment: CDR1 SGHTA and CDR2 FQGTGA. The CDR3 reads CASSLRREETQYF. In DNA, the CDR3 is TGTGCCAGCAGCTTACGCAGGGAAGAGACCCAGTACTTC.

This clonotype was seen a few times. The chain is built from TRBV20-1 and TRBJ2-5, with 7 bases fitting TRBD2. The CDR3 runs 14 residues. V lost 3 bases, J lost 4 bases, and 8 bases stayed unmatched. Germline V gene data show CDR1 as DFQATT and CDR2 as SNEGSKA (reference sequence). The DNA of the CDR3 is TGCAGTGCTAGGCCGCCGGGAGGATCAGAGACCCAGTACTTC. This gives the protein CSARPPGGSETQYF.

The chain uses TRBV7-9 and TRBJ2-5; 12 bases line up with TRBD2. Unmatched junction bases numbered 14, after V lost 2 bases and J lost 4 bases. In germline, CDR1 is SEHNR, CDR2 FQNEAQ (reference sequence). The CDR3 is 19 residues long. The CDR3 sequence is CASSLSTRTSGAVRETQYF. The CDR3 DNA reads as TGTGCCAGCAGCTTATCCACCAGGACTAGCGGGGCGGTTAGAGAGACCCAGTACTTC.

The table lists this clonotype with a few counts. The V call is TRBV5-1, the J call TRBJ2-2, with D possibly TRBD1 on 5 matching bases. The CDR3 length is 15 residues. In germline, CDR1 is SGHRS, CDR2 YFSETQ. The ends were cut back, 2 bases at V and 4 bases at J, with 12 bases in the middle. CDR3 amino acids: CASSFGREGTGELFF. DNA for the CDR3: TGCGCCAGCAGCTTCGGCAGGGAAGGCACCGGGGAGCTGTTTTTT. Based on the CDR3 plus reference TRBV5-1 and TRBJ2-2, the full variable domain is KAGVTQTPRYLIKTRGQQVTLSCSPISGHRSVSWYQQTPGQGLQFLFEYFSETQRNKGNFPGRFSGRQFSNSRSEMNVSTLELGDSALYLCASSFGREGTGELFFGEGSRLTVL.

CDR3 in amino acids: CASSLRDGPGDEQFF. The CDR3 DNA reads TGTGCCAGCAGCCTAAGGGACGGACCCGGAGATGAGCAGTTCTTC. The rearrangement uses TRBV7-9 and TRBJ2-1; D is possibly TRBD1 or TRBD2 (5 bases each). This CDR3 has 15 amino acids. Germline CDR1 reads SEHNR; CDR2 reads FQNEAQ (reference sequence). Trimming left V 5 bases short and J 8 bases short, with 19 bases between.

The chain is built from TRBV7-9 and TRBJ1-2; D not resolved. Trimming shortened V by 3 bases and J by 3 bases, and 8 bases separated the two germline ends. The germline V gene encodes CDR1 SEHNR and CDR2 FQNEAQ (reference sequence). This CDR3 is built from 13 residues. The DNA of the CDR3 is TGTGCCAGCAGCTTCTCATCCGACTATGGCTACACCTTC. The encoded protein is CASSFSSDYGYTF.

The J gene is TRBJ2-7, the V gene TRBV27; D is undetermined. CDR3 size: 13 residues. V was shortened by 4 bases and J by 3 bases, with 10 bases between the two germline ends. Per germline, CDR1 MNHEY and CDR2 SMNVEV (reference sequence). As DNA, the CDR3 is TGTGCCAGCAGTTCTGGGTGGGTCTACGAGCAGTACTTC. It encodes CASSSGWVYEQYF.

J is TRBJ2-5 and V is TRBV5-4; TRBD1 matches 9 bases. The CDR3 runs 14 residues. Trimming took 3 bases from V and 5 from J; bases not matched to a gene: 5. Germline lookup yields CDR1 SGHNT and CDR2 YYREEE (reference sequence). The CDR3 region is CASSWDRAEETQYF. CDR3 DNA sequence: TGTGCCAGCAGCTGGGACAGGGCGGAGGAGACCCAGTACTTC.

This clonotype was picked up a small number of times. The CDR3: CASSQDWASRHYGYTF. CDR3 coding DNA: TGCGCCAGCAGCCAAGATTGGGCCAGCCGGCACTATGGCTACACCTTC. The genes are TRBV4-3 and TRBJ1-2; D is unresolved. Germline CDR1 reads LGHNA; CDR2 reads YSLEER. Trimming stripped 0 bases from V and 3 bases from J, with 14 bases between. The CDR3 has 16 residues.

There are a few counts of this clonotype. The J gene is TRBJ2-7, the V gene TRBV4-1; a weak D match, TRBD1 (5 bases). The length of the CDR3 is 14 residues. V was pared by 3 bases and J by 3 bases, with 12 bases between. Germline CDR1 reads MGHRA; CDR2 reads YSYEKL. The CDR3: CASSQEGQGYEQYF. CDR3 coding DNA: TGCGCCAGCAGCCAGGAAGGGCAGGGCTACGAGCAGTACTTC.

This clonotype was picked up a small number of times. CDR3 in DNA: TGTGCCAGCAGCTCCGGTCGGGGAACGCAGTATTTT. Its translation is CASSSGRGTQYF. The chain recombines TRBV7-6 with TRBJ2-3; a possible D gene is TRBD2 (5 bases). This CDR3 comprises 12 residues. V was trimmed by 4 bases and J by 9 bases, leaving 11 bases between them. Germline CDR1 reads SGHVS; CDR2 reads FNYEAQ.

This chain uses TRBV7-3 with TRBJ2-1; possible D gene TRBD1, 6 bases. V dropped 5 bases and J dropped 7 bases, with 21 bases sitting between them. The germline CDR1 and CDR2 sequences are SGHTA and FQGTGA. The CDR3 extends over 16 amino acids. The CDR3 reads CASSPRTVAVLNEQFF. Written as DNA, the CDR3 is TGTGCCAGCAGCCCCCGGACAGTCGCGGTCTTGAATGAGCAGTTCTTC.

The CDR3 DNA is TGCAGCGTTGTTGGGCGGAACACTGAAGCTTTCTTT. The encoded protein is CSVVGRNTEAFF. This chain connects TRBV29-1 to TRBJ1-1; no firm D call. This CDR3 spans 12 amino acids. Trimming stripped 4 bases from V and 1 base from J, with 7 bases between. Germline lookup yields CDR1 SQVTM and CDR2 ANQGSEA.

This clonotype was counted between two and nine times. The chain recombines TRBV10-3 with TRBJ2-2; D not certain. V lost 10 bases and J lost 6, with 15 bases in between. This CDR3 spans 13 amino acids. CDR1 ENHRY and CDR2 SYGVKD come from the germline V gene. CDR3 coding DNA: TGTGCCACCCTTAAGAGTGGGGCCGGGGAGCTGTTTTTT. Translated: CATLKSGAGELFF.

This clonotype was observed a handful of times. The rearrangement uses TRBV7-9 and TRBJ2-3; D is tentatively TRBD1 or TRBD2 (5 bases each). The germline V gene has CDR1 SEHNR and CDR2 FQNEAQ (reference sequence). Trimming took off 5 bases at V and 4 bases at J, with 10 bases between the two ends. The CDR3 loop spans 13 amino acids. CDR3 nucleotides: TGTGCCAGCAGCCTCAGGGAGTCAGATACGCAGTATTTT. It is translated as CASSLRESDTQYF. Full variable domain (rest looked up from reference TRBV7-9 and TRBJ2-3): DTGVSQNPRHKITKRGQNVTFRCDPISEHNRLYWYRQTLGQGPEFLTYFQNEAQLEKSRLLSDRFSAERPKGSFSTLEIQRTEQGDSAMYLCASSLRESDTQYFGPGTRLTVL.

The J gene is TRBJ1-6, the V gene TRBV10-3; D possibly corresponds to TRBD1 (5 bases). Germline assignment: CDR1 ENHRY and CDR2 SYGVKD. V dropped 7 bases and J dropped 3 bases, with 7 bases sitting between them. The CDR3 is 13 amino acids. In DNA, the CDR3 is TGTGCCATCACGGGGGACTATAATTCACCCCTCCACTTT. Translating gives CAITGDYNSPLHF.

In its sample, this clonotype was seen many times. The V call is TRBV6-2 or TRBV6-3, the J call TRBJ2-3, with D maybe TRBD2 (5 bases). V was clipped by 5 bases and J by 4 bases, with 7 bases between them. CDR3 length: 12 residues. The V gene's germline CDR1 is MNHEY and CDR2 SVGEGT. In nucleotides, the CDR3 is TGTGCCAGCAGTCGGCGGGCAGATACGCAGTATTTT. This codes for CASSRRADTQYF.

This clonotype has more than one count but fewer than ten. The V and J genes are TRBV6-2 or TRBV6-3 and TRBJ2-7, with TRBD1 matching over 8 bases. CDR3 length: 14 residues. Germline CDR1 reads MNHEY; CDR2 reads SVGEGT. Trimming removed 2 bases from V and 5 bases from J; junction bases left unmatched: 5. The CDR3 region is CASSYGDRRHEQYV. CDR3 DNA sequence: TGTGCCAGCAGTTACGGGGACAGGCGGCACGAGCAGTACGTC.

This clonotype occurred a few times. V is TRBV20-1 and J is TRBJ2-3; TRBD2 aligns across 8 bases. V was clipped by 3 bases and J by 5 bases; unmatched bases: 7. Germline CDR1 reads DFQATT; CDR2 reads SNEGSKA (reference sequence). The CDR3 is 14 amino acids. CDR3 nucleotide sequence: TGCAGTGCTAGTGGCGGGGGGTCGGAAGATACGCAGTATTTT. Amino acid sequence: CSASGGGSEDTQYF.